Shown below are 27 T cell receptor beta chains from a single sample sequenced in a study of radiotherapy plus CTLA-4 blockade in lung cancer. Measured with immunoSEQ multiplex PCR; TCRdb has only the in-frame clones, and not every one. The data contain about 55,000 clones, approximately 82% of them singletons. Sequencing was performed on peripheral blood, taken from a patient treated with radiotherapy plus ipilimumab. All receptors come from a human donor with non-small cell lung cancer whose response to radiotherapy plus ipilimumab could not be evaluated.

V usage is TRBV27 and J usage is TRBJ2-1, with 8 bases identical to TRBD1. CDR3 length: 15 residues. Germline CDR1 and CDR2: MNHEY and SMNVEV (reference sequence). Trimming at V came to 5 bases and at J to 5 bases, leaving 8 bases not matched to a gene. The CDR3 spells CASSQFQGAHNEQFF. CDR3 DNA sequence: TGTGCCAGCAGTCAATTCCAGGGGGCCCACAATGAGCAGTTCTTC.

V is TRBV5-1 and J is TRBJ2-5, with D possibly being TRBD2 (6 bases). The CDR3 extends over 14 amino acids. Deletions cut 3 bases from V and 4 bases from J, with 13 bases between. The germline V gene encodes CDR1 SGHRS and CDR2 YFSETQ. CDR3 residues: CASSSDGGRETQYF. The DNA for the CDR3 is TGCGCCAGCAGCTCGGACGGAGGGAGAGAGACCCAGTACTTC.

The genes are TRBV18 and TRBJ2-5; TRBD2 aligns across 10 bases. The germline V gene encodes CDR1 KGHSH and CDR2 LQKENI. The CDR3 length is 16 residues. Trimming removed 6 bases from V and 1 base from J; junction bases left unmatched: 8. The CDR3, as DNA: TGTGCCAGCTCCCTCACTAGCGGGGATATCCAAGAGACCCAGTACTTC. It yields the protein CASSLTSGDIQETQYF.

The V and J genes are TRBV18 and TRBJ2-3, with 10 nucleotides matching TRBD2. The CDR3 loop spans 17 amino acids. J lost 2 bases, V lost 0 bases, and 5 bases had no gene match. Germline V lookup: CDR1 KGHSH, CDR2 LQKENI. As DNA, the CDR3 is TGTGCCAGCTCACCACCGAGTCTAGCGGGGGCCACAGATACGCAGTATTTT. Translated: CASSPPSLAGATDTQYF.

CDR3 amino acids: CASRLYSNQPQHF. In DNA form, the CDR3 reads TGTGCCAGCAGACTGTATAGCAATCAGCCCCAGCATTTT. This chain joins TRBV27 and TRBJ1-5; no reliable D call. The length of the CDR3 is 13 residues. Trimming took 6 bases from V and 0 from J, leaving 6 bases between them. CDR1 is MNHEY, CDR2 SMNVEV, per germline (reference sequence).

The rearrangement joins TRBV7-2 to TRBJ1-1; D not resolved. V was trimmed by 1 base and J by 6 bases, leaving 12 bases between them. CDR1 and CDR2 (germline): SGHTA, FQGNSA. This CDR3 has 14 amino acids. As DNA, the CDR3 is TGTGCCAGCAGCTTAGATTCGGGTAGTTCTGAAGCTTTCTTT. Protein sequence: CASSLDSGSSEAFF.

The V gene is TRBV7-9, the J gene TRBJ1-4, with no clear D. The CDR3 has 13 residues. CDR1 and CDR2 from the germline V gene are SEHNR and FQNEAQ (reference sequence). V lost 5 bases to trimming and J lost 6 bases, with 10 bases between them. The CDR3 is CASSTKGDEKLFF. The DNA of the CDR3 is TGTGCCAGCAGCACAAAAGGAGATGAAAAACTGTTTTTT.

The chain uses TRBV19 and TRBJ1-1; a weak D match, TRBD1 (6 bases). Trimming left V 10 bases short and J 0 bases short, with 24 bases between. Germline V gene data show CDR1 as LNHDA and CDR2 as SQIVND (reference sequence). This CDR3 region has 17 residues. CDR3 protein: CATRRQEGIKVNTEAFF. The CDR3, as DNA: TGTGCCACCAGGCGACAGGAAGGGATTAAAGTGAACACTGAAGCTTTCTTT.

The count of this clone is one. The chain couples TRBV5-5 to TRBJ2-1; 8 nucleotides align to TRBD1. Germline V gene data show CDR1 as SGHKS and CDR2 as YYEKEE (reference sequence). This CDR3 is 14 amino acids long. J was trimmed by 7 bases and V by 1 base; bases with no gene match: 4. CDR3 DNA sequence: TGTGCCAGCAGCTTGAACCGGGACAGGAATGAGCAGTTCTTC. Its protein product is CASSLNRDRNEQFF.

V gene TRBV7-8 combines with J gene TRBJ2-2, with 7 positions matching TRBD2. The length of the CDR3 is 15 residues. Germline V CDR1 and CDR2: SGHVS, FQNEAQ. Germline trimming cut 5 bases from V and 0 bases from J; bases unmatched to any gene: 3. CDR3 residues: CASSQLATNTGELFF. The CDR3 DNA sequence: TGTGCCAGCAGCCAACTAGCGACGAACACCGGGGAGCTGTTTTTT.

The V and J genes are TRBV6-5 and TRBJ1-2; 7 bases fit TRBD1. The germline V gene has CDR1 MNHEY and CDR2 SVGAGI. Unmatched junction bases numbered 3, after V lost 2 bases and J lost 3 bases. The CDR3 consists of 14 residues. The CDR3 DNA sequence: TGTGCCAGCAGTTACAGGGGGCTTTACTATGGCTACACCTTC. Amino acid sequence: CASSYRGLYYGYTF.

Only one count was recorded for this clone. V usage is TRBV7-2 and J usage is TRBJ1-5, with TRBD1 as a possible D gene (6 bases). This CDR3 is 16 amino acids long. Trimming pared 6 bases from V and 0 bases from J, leaving 15 bases between. Germline CDR1 reads SGHTA; CDR2 reads FQGNSA. The CDR3 DNA is TGTGCCAGCAGTAGCGGGACACCTCTTAGCAATCAGCCCCAGCATTTT. Amino acids: CASSSGTPLSNQPQHF.

The rearrangement links TRBV7-2 to TRBJ2-7; TRBD1 is a possible D gene (6 bases). The V gene lost 5 bases and the J gene lost 2 bases, with 16 bases spanning the gap. CDR1 and CDR2 (germline): SGHTA, FQGNSA. The CDR3 is 15 residues long. CDR3 nucleotide sequence: TGTGCCAGCAGCCTTGACAGGTTACTGGCCTACGAGCAGTACTTC. Amino acid sequence: CASSLDRLLAYEQYF. Complete variable domain (other parts from reference TRBV7-2 and TRBJ2-7): GAGVSQSPSNKVTEKGKDVELRCDPISGHTALYWYRQSLGQGLEFLIYFQGNSAPDKSGLPSDRFSAERTGGSVSTLTIQRTQQEDSAVYLCASSLDRLLAYEQYFGPGTRLTVT.

This CDR3 is CASSRDRGEWTQYF. The CDR3 nucleotides are TGTGCCAGCAGCCGCGACAGGGGGGAATGGACCCAGTACTTC. The rearrangement links TRBV2 to TRBJ2-5, with TRBD1 matching over 9 bases. CDR3 size: 14 residues. Trimming took 6 bases from V and 7 from J; bases not matched to a gene: 9. The V gene's germline CDR1 is SNHLY and CDR2 FYNNEI.

This sequence joins TRBV14 and TRBJ1-3; TRBD1 matches 7 bases. Germline CDR1 is SGHDN and CDR2 is FVKESK. The J segment lost 1 base and the V segment lost 3 bases, leaving 6 bases of the junction unmatched. The CDR3 has 16 residues. For the CDR3, the DNA is TGTGCCAGCAGCCAGCGGTCAGGGGGGTCTGGAAACACCATATATTTT. The encoded protein is CASSQRSGGSGNTIYF.

V gene TRBV15 combines with J gene TRBJ2-7; 7 bases are a match to TRBD1. The ends lost 1 base at V and 3 bases at J; junction bases unmatched: 3. There are 14 residues in the CDR3. CDR1 and CDR2 (germline): LNHNV, YYDKDF (reference sequence). The CDR3 protein is CATSRARDSYEQYF. CDR3 DNA sequence: TGTGCCACCAGCAGAGCCAGGGACAGCTACGAGCAGTACTTC.

V gene TRBV7-9 combines with J gene TRBJ2-4, with 9 bases that match TRBD2. The CDR3 is made up of 18 amino acids. V trimming: 5 bases; J trimming: 0 bases; junction bases outside the gene matches: 11. CDR1 is SEHNR, CDR2 FQNEAQ, per germline (reference sequence). The CDR3 spells CASSPTSGSGLAKNIQYF. The CDR3 nucleotides read TGTGCCAGCAGCCCGACTAGCGGTTCCGGGCTAGCCAAAAACATTCAGTACTTC. Using reference TRBV7-9 and TRBJ2-4 for the parts outside the CDR3, the full variable domain is DTGVSQNPRHKITKRGQNVTFRCDPISEHNRLYWYRQTLGQGPEFLTYFQNEAQLEKSRLLSDRFSAERPKGSFSTLEIQRTEQGDSAMYLCASSPTSGSGLAKNIQYFGAGTRLSVL.

The gene calls are TRBV7-2 and TRBJ1-6; D may be TRBD1 (5 bases). V was shortened by 4 bases and J by 10 bases, with 14 bases between the two germline ends. The CDR3 consists of 14 residues. CDR1 and CDR2 from the germline V gene are SGHTA and FQGNSA. CDR3: CASSSNLGVSPLHF. The DNA of the CDR3 is TGTGCCAGCAGCTCTAACCTAGGGGTCTCACCCCTCCACTTT.

The J gene is TRBJ2-1, the V gene TRBV11-2; TRBD2 matches 8 bases. The CDR3 length is 16 residues. Per germline, CDR1 SGHAT and CDR2 FQNNGV. With 5 bases clipped from V and 0 bases from J, the junction kept 6 bases outside the gene matches. CDR3 nucleotides: TGTGCCAGCAGCGAGGGCGGGGGGTACTCCTACAATGAGCAGTTCTTC. It encodes CASSEGGGYSYNEQFF.

The rearrangement links TRBV29-1 to TRBJ2-6; 10 bases agree with TRBD2. Germline V gene lookup returns CDR1 SQVTM and CDR2 ANQGSEA. CDR3 size: 17 residues. The V segment lost 4 bases and the J segment 0 bases; nucleotides outside the gene matches: 6. The CDR3, as DNA: TGCAGCGTTGCTAGCGGGAGTCCCCGCTCTGGGGCCAACGTCCTGACTTTC. The encoded protein is CSVASGSPRSGANVLTF.

As DNA, the CDR3 is TGTGCCAGCAGGCCGCTTAGCGGATACGAGCAGTACTTC. Amino acid sequence: CASRPLSGYEQYF. The chain has TRBV6-1 and TRBJ2-7, with a weak D call TRBD2 (6 bases). V lost 6 bases and J lost 4, with 13 bases in between. Germline loops: CDR1 MNHNS, CDR2 SASEGT. The CDR3 spans 13 residues.

In its sample, this clone was seen once. The CDR3 loop reads CSVEEFAFSYNEQFF. DNA for the CDR3: TGCAGCGTTGAGGAGTTTGCCTTCTCCTACAATGAGCAGTTCTTC. The J gene is TRBJ2-1, the V gene TRBV29-1; D gene unclear. V was shortened by 3 bases and J by 0 bases, with 12 bases between the two germline ends. The CDR3 length is 15 residues. CDR1 is SQVTM, CDR2 ANQGSEA, per germline.

This chain uses TRBV10-3 with TRBJ1-1; 7 bases match TRBD1. The V and J ends lost 4 bases and 1 base, in that order; junction bases with no gene match: 3. In germline, CDR1 is ENHRY, CDR2 SYGVKD. This CDR3 is built from 14 residues. The CDR3 sequence is CAISAGQENTEAFF. The CDR3 DNA sequence: TGTGCCATCAGTGCAGGACAGGAGAACACTGAAGCTTTCTTT.

The V call is TRBV2, the J call TRBJ2-5, with D perhaps matching TRBD1 (6 bases). CDR3 length: 14 residues. Trimming removed 3 bases from V and 3 bases from J, with 11 bases in between. Germline loops: CDR1 SNHLY, CDR2 FYNNEI. The CDR3: CASSDPGAEETQYF. DNA for the CDR3: TGTGCCAGCAGTGACCCAGGGGCGGAAGAGACCCAGTACTTC. The whole variable domain, filled in from reference TRBV2 and TRBJ2-5, reads EPEVTQTPSHQVTQMGQEVILRCVPISNHLYFYWYRQILGQKVEFLVSFYNNEISEKSEIFDDQFSVERPDGSNFTLKIRSTKLEDSAMYFCASSDPGAEETQYFGPGTRLLVL.

The rearrangement links TRBV18 to TRBJ2-3, with 7 bases identical to TRBD1. Germline V CDR1 and CDR2: KGHSH, LQKENI. The length of the CDR3 is 14 residues. Trimming cost V 3 bases and J 1 base; bases outside gene matches: 1. CDR3 region: CASSPGQRTDTQYF. The CDR3 DNA sequence: TGTGCCAGCTCACCGGGACAGCGCACAGATACGCAGTATTTT.

As regards this clone: Other DNA sequences from this sample encode an identical CDR3 as well. The chain recombines TRBV30 with TRBJ2-5, with D hard to call. The germline V gene encodes CDR1 GTSNPN and CDR2 SVGIG (reference sequence). The CDR3 extends over 11 amino acids. Trimming removed 0 bases from V and 5 bases from J, with 4 bases in between. The CDR3 loop is CAWSVLETQYF. In DNA, the CDR3 is TGTGCCTGGAGTGTACTGGAGACCCAGTACTTC. The full variable domain, its missing parts supplied by reference TRBV30 and TRBJ2-5, is SQTIHQWPATLVQPVGSPLSLECTVEGTSNPNLYWYRQAAGRGLQLLFYSVGIGQISSEVPQNLSASRPQDRQFILSSKKLLLSDSGFYLCAWSVLETQYFGPGTRLLVL.

The chain recombines TRBV4-1 with TRBJ2-1; 12 bases fit TRBD1. CDR3 size: 16 residues. V was clipped by 4 bases and J by 7 bases; unmatched bases: 8. Germline V gene sequence: CDR1 MGHRA, CDR2 YSYEKL. The CDR3 sequence: CASSLGGTGGENEQFF. The CDR3 region has the DNA TGCGCCAGCAGCCTCGGCGGGACAGGGGGCGAGAATGAGCAGTTCTTC.